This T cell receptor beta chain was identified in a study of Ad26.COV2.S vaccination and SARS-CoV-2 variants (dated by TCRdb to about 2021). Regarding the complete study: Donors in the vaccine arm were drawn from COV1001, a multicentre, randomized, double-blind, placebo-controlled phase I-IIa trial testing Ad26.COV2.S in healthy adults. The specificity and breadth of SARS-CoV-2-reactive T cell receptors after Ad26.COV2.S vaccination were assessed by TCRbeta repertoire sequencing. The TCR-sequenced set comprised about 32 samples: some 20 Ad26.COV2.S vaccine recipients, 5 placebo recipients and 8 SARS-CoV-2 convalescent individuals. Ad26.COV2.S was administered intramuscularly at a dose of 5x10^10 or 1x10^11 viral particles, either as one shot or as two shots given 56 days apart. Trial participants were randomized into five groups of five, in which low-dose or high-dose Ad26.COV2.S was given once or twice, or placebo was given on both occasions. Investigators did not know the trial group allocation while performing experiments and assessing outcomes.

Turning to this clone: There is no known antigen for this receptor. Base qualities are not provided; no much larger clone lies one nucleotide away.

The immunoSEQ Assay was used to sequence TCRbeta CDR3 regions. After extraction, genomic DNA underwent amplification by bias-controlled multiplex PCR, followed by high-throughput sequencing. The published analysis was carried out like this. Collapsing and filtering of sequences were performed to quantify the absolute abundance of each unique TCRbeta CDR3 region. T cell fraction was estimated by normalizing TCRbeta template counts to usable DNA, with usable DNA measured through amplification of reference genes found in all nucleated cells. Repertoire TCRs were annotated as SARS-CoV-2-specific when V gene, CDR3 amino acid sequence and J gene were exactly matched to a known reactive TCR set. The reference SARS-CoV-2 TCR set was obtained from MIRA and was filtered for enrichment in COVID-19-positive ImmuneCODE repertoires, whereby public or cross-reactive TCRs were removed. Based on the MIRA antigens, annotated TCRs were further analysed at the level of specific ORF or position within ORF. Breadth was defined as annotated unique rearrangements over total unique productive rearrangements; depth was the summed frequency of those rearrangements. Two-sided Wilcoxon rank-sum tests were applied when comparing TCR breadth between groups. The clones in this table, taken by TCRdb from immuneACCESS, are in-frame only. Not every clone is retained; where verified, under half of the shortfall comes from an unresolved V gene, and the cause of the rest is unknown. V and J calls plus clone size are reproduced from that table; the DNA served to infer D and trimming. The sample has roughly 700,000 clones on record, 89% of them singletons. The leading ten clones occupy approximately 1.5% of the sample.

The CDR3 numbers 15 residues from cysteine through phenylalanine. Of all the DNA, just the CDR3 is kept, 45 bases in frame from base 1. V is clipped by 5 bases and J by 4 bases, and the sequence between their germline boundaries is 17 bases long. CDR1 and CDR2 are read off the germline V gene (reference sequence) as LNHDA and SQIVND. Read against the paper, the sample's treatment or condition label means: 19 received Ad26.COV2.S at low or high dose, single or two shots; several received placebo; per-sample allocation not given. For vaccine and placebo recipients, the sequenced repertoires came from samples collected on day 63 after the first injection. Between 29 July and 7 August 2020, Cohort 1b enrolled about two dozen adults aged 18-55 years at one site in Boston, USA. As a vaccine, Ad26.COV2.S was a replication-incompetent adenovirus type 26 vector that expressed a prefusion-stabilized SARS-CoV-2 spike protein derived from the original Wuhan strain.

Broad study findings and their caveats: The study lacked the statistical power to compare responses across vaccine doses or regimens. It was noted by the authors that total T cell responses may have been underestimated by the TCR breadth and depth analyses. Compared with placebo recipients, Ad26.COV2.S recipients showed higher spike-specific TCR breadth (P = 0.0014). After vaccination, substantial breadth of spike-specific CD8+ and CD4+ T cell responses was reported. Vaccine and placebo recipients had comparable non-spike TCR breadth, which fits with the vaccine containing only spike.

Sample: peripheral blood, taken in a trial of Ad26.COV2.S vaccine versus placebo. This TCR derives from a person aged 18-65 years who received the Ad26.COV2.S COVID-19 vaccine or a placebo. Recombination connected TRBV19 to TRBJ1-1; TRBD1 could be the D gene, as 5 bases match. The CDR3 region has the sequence CASSSRTLGGTEAFF. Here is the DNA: TGTGCCAGTAGTTCACGGACTCTGGGGGGCACTGAAGCTTTCTTT.